A single sample is the source of the 20 T cell receptor beta chains below, sequenced in a study of spatial heterogeneity in lung cancer. This sample's time point: sample taken at primary tumor resection. TCRdb reprocessed the 5' RACE reads with MiXCR, giving one entry per CDR3 protein. The sample records about 2,300 distinct CDR3 sequences, 15% to 20% being singletons. These receptors have no identified antigens. General study results and limits: Intratumoral expanded alpha and beta TCR counts were found to track tumor mutation counts.

The sample was lung tumor tissue, taken at surgery. The receptors here all came from a male donor with early-stage non-small cell lung cancer.

This chain uses TRBV27 with TRBJ1-6; D may be TRBD1 (5 bases). There are 14 residues in the CDR3. Germline CDR1 and CDR2: MNHEY and SMNVEV (reference sequence). V lost 5 bases and J lost 4, with 9 bases in between. The CDR3 is CASSGPGYNSPLHF. CDR3 in DNA: TGTGCCAGCAGTGGACCAGGGTATAATTCACCCCTCCACTTT.

This clonotype is termed medium-sized. The chain carries TRBV7-9 and TRBJ1-5; possible D gene TRBD1, 5 bases. This CDR3 comprises 12 residues. Per germline, CDR1 SEHNR and CDR2 FQNEAQ (reference sequence). Deletions cut 1 base from V and 15 bases from J, with 13 bases between. The CDR3 DNA reads as TGTGCCAGCAGCTTAGGGCAGGGCCGGGGGCATTTT. Amino acid sequence: CASSLGQGRGHF.

The chain is built from TRBV7-2 and TRBJ2-7; 7 bases match TRBD2. Germline lookup yields CDR1 SGHTA and CDR2 FQGNSA. The CDR3 totals 13 residues. The J segment lost 9 bases and the V segment lost 0 bases, leaving 5 bases of the junction unmatched. This CDR3 is CASSLAPGLGQYF. The CDR3 nucleotides read TGTGCCAGCAGCTTAGCGCCAGGACTAGGGCAGTACTTC.

This clonotype was seen at least ten times. The chain is built from TRBV6-5 and TRBJ1-1, with a possible D match to TRBD1 (5 bases). Germline assignment: CDR1 MNHEY and CDR2 SVGAGI. This CDR3 spans 13 amino acids. The V end was cut by 6 bases, the J end by 0 bases, with 8 bases between. CDR3 residues: CASSPGLNTEAFF. CDR3 nucleotide sequence: TGTGCCAGCAGCCCAGGGCTGAACACTGAAGCTTTCTTT.

The gene calls are TRBV28 and TRBJ2-7, with TRBD1 matching 8 bases. CDR3 length: 18 residues. Germline CDR1 is MDHEN and CDR2 is SYDVKM. The junction had 12 bases not matched to a gene; V was cut back by 2 bases and J by 0 bases. The CDR3 DNA sequence: TGTGCCAGCAGTTTAGACTTTGGAGGGACAGGAGCCTCCTACGAGCAGTACTTC. Its translation is CASSLDFGGTGASYEQYF.

V usage is TRBV5-1 and J usage is TRBJ1-1; 7 nucleotides match TRBD1. In germline, CDR1 is SGHRS, CDR2 YFSETQ. This CDR3 has 14 amino acids. V trimming: 4 bases; J trimming: 0 bases; junction bases outside the gene matches: 3. The CDR3 region has the DNA TGCGCCAGCAGCCAGGGGGGCATGAACACTGAAGCTTTCTTT. The encoded protein is CASSQGGMNTEAFF.

This clonotype counts as medium-sized (0.01 to 0.1%). The V gene is TRBV29-1, the J gene TRBJ1-5; D not certain. V was trimmed by 4 bases and J by 4 bases, leaving 8 bases between them. The CDR3 totals 12 residues. Germline V gives CDR1 SQVTM, CDR2 ANQGSEA. CDR3 sequence reads: CSVVSGNQPQHF. In nucleotides, the CDR3 is TGCAGCGTTGTATCCGGGAATCAGCCCCAGCATTTT.

This clonotype is medium-sized by share. This chain connects TRBV7-2 to TRBJ2-2; D not certain. V was clipped by 1 base and J by 2 bases, with 11 bases between them. The CDR3 totals 16 residues. CDR1 and CDR2 (germline): SGHTA, FQGNSA. The CDR3 nucleotides are TGTGCCAGCAGCTTAGTAGGGCCGAGAAACACCGGGGAGCTGTTTTTT. Translating gives CASSLVGPRNTGELFF.

By sample fraction, this clonotype is medium-sized. The V and J genes are TRBV10-2 and TRBJ1-2; D is possibly TRBD1 (5 bases). Deletions cut 4 bases from V and 7 bases from J, with 7 bases between. Germline V gives CDR1 WSHSY, CDR2 SAAADI. The length of the CDR3 is 11 residues. Written as DNA, the CDR3 is TGCGCCAGCAGTGCTGGGGCTGGCTACACCTTC. Amino acid sequence: CASSAGAGYTF.

This clonotype was seen only once. The chain has TRBV18 and TRBJ1-2; D might be TRBD1 (5 bases). Germline CDR1 and CDR2: KGHSH and LQKENI. The CDR3 is 13 amino acids. Trimming left V 3 bases short and J 3 bases short, with 8 bases between. CDR3 DNA: TGTGCCAGCTCACCCGGGACGGACTATGGCTACACCTTC. Translating it yields CASSPGTDYGYTF.

Within the sample, this clonotype is medium-sized. The J gene is TRBJ2-5, the V gene TRBV7-8; 7 bases align to TRBD1. This CDR3 is 16 amino acids long. Per the germline V gene, CDR1 is SGHVS and CDR2 is FQNEAQ. Unmatched junction bases numbered 11, after V lost 6 bases and J lost 1 base. Here the CDR3 DNA reads TGTGCCAGCAGGAGGTTACAGGGGAGTTTCCAAGAGACCCAGTACTTC. Its protein is CASRRLQGSFQETQYF.

CDR3 region: CASSRTGANTEAFF. The CDR3 nucleotides are TGTGCCAGCAGCCGGACAGGAGCGAACACTGAAGCTTTCTTT. V is TRBV27 and J is TRBJ1-1; TRBD1 matches 7 bases. The CDR3 sequence is 14 residues long. V was pared by 6 bases and J by 1 base, with 5 bases of the junction left unmatched. The germline V gene has CDR1 MNHEY and CDR2 SMNVEV (reference sequence).

By its share, this clonotype is large (0.1 to 1%). This chain connects TRBV9 to TRBJ2-5; 12 bases map to TRBD2. Trimming cost V 3 bases and J 1 base; bases outside gene matches: 4. The CDR3 is 16 residues long. The germline CDR1 and CDR2 sequences are SGDLS and YYNGEE. The chain's CDR3 is CASSGGLAGFQETQYF. CDR3 in DNA: TGTGCCAGCAGCGGAGGACTAGCGGGGTTCCAAGAGACCCAGTACTTC.

J is TRBJ2-5 and V is TRBV12-3 or TRBV12-4; possible D gene TRBD1, 6 bases. There are 13 residues in the CDR3. Trimming shortened V by 3 bases and J by 2 bases, and 7 bases separated the two germline ends. CDR3 amino acids: CASSFGTQETQYF. In nucleotides, the CDR3 is TGTGCCAGCAGTTTTGGGACACAAGAGACCCAGTACTTC.

This clonotype is medium-sized. The V gene is TRBV4-1, the J gene TRBJ1-4; perhaps TRBD1 as D (6 bases). Germline V gene lookup returns CDR1 MGHRA and CDR2 YSYEKL. This CDR3 spans 15 amino acids. Trimming cost V 4 bases and J 8 bases, with 17 bases left between them. CDR3 sequence (DNA): TGCGCCAGCAGCCCTTGGGACACCGGAGCGGAAAAACTGTTTTTT. Translation gives CASSPWDTGAEKLFF.

The V call is TRBV29-1, the J call TRBJ2-1, with D perhaps TRBD2 (5 bases). CDR1 and CDR2 (germline): SQVTM, ANQGSEA. Trimming took off 0 bases at V and 6 bases at J, with 15 bases between the two ends. The CDR3 extends over 15 amino acids. In DNA, the CDR3 is TGCAGCGTTGAAGATCTTGGCGGACTTCCCAATGAGCAGTTCTTC. As protein: CSVEDLGGLPNEQFF.

This clonotype counts as medium-sized. The rearrangement joins TRBV14 to TRBJ1-1, with 7 bases lining up with TRBD1. Germline loops: CDR1 SGHDN, CDR2 FVKESK. Germline trimming cut 4 bases from V and 5 bases from J; bases unmatched to any gene: 7. This CDR3 contains 14 residues. CDR3 region: CASSLQGRWTEAFF. The CDR3 DNA reads as TGTGCCAGCAGCCTACAGGGGCGGTGGACTGAAGCTTTCTTT.

By share, this clonotype counts as large. V usage is TRBV29-1 and J usage is TRBJ2-3; 10 nucleotides align to TRBD2. Germline values: CDR1 SQVTM, CDR2 ANQGSEA. CDR3 length: 14 residues. Germline trimming cut 6 bases from V and 5 bases from J; bases unmatched to any gene: 8. The CDR3 sequence is CSVDLAGAIDTQYF. CDR3 nucleotide sequence: TGCAGCGTCGATCTAGCGGGAGCAATAGATACGCAGTATTTT.

By share, this clonotype counts as medium-sized. The chain couples TRBV5-5 to TRBJ1-6; possibly TRBD1 for D (5 bases). The CDR3 covers 15 residues. The V gene's germline CDR1 is SGHKS and CDR2 YYEKEE (reference sequence). V lost 2 bases, J lost 8 bases, and 14 bases lay in between. Written as DNA, the CDR3 is TGTGCCAGCAGCTTTCCCGACAGATCTGATTCACCCCTCCACTTT. It codes for CASSFPDRSDSPLHF.

Sample share makes this clonotype medium-sized. The chain is built from TRBV27 and TRBJ1-5; D perhaps matches TRBD1 (5 bases). The germline V gene encodes CDR1 MNHEY and CDR2 SMNVEV (reference sequence). V lost 0 bases and J lost 2, with 11 bases in between. The CDR3 runs to 16 residues. CDR3 sequence (DNA): TGTGCCAGCAGTTTATCGAGAGGGGATGGCAATCAGCCCCAGCATTTT. As protein: CASSLSRGDGNQPQHF.